The T cell receptor beta chain under discussion was sequenced for a study of glioma-infiltrating T cells after dendritic cell vaccination. Study summary: Autologous tumor lysate-pulsed dendritic cell vaccination was given between the early 2000s and the early 2010s. Study-wide points: No direct clonality-survival link was found; a diverse polyclonal response may matter.

Germline V CDR1 and CDR2: MNHEY, SVGAGI. This CDR3 is 15 amino acids long. V shed 6 bases and J shed 0 bases, with 12 bases lying between them. The PCR used 60 V beta and 13 J beta primers. Assay used: immunoSEQ multiplex PCR; TCRdb lists only in-frame clones, some missing. The data show some 78,000 clones, roughly 85% seen once. Time point given: after dendritic cell vaccination, including at tumor progression/relapse. None of the glioblastoma patients had an isocitrate dehydrogenase mutation. This clone was detected only once. Its specificity is unknown. This TCR was recovered from a human donor with glioblastoma. The input for sequencing was blood, taken after dendritic cell vaccination. This chain uses TRBV6-5 with TRBJ1-5; D might be TRBD1 (6 bases). This CDR3 is CASRKGHFSNQPQHF. The CDR3 DNA follows: TGTGCCAGCAGGAAGGGACACTTTAGCAATCAGCCCCAGCATTTT.